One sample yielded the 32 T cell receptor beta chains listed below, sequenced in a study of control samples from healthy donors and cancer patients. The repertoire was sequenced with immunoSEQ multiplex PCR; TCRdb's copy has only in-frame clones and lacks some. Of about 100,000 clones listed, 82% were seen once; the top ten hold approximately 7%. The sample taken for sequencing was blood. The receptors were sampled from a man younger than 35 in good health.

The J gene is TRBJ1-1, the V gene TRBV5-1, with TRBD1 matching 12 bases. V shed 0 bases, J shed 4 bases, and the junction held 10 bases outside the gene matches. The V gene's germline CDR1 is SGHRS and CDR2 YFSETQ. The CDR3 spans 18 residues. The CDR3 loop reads CASSLGTGTGGGGTEAFF. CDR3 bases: TGCGCCAGCAGCTTGGGGACCGGGACAGGGGGCGGTGGCACTGAAGCTTTCTTT.

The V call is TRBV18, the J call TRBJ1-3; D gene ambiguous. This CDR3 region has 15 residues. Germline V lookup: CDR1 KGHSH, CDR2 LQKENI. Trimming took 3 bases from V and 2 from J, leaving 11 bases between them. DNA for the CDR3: TGTGCCAGCTCACCCGGCCGGCTAACTGGAAACACCATATATTTT. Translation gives CASSPGRLTGNTIYF. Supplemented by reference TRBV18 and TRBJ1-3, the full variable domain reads NAGVMQNPRHLVRRRGQEARLRCSPMKGHSHVYWYRQLPEEGLKFMVYLQKENIIDESGMPKERFSAEFPKEGPSILRIQQVVRGDSAAYFCASSPGRLTGNTIYFGEGSWLTVV.

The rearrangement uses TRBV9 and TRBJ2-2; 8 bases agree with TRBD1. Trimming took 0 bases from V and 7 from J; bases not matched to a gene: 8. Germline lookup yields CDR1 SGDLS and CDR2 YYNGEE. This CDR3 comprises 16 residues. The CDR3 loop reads CASSVGPDRAVGELFF. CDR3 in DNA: TGTGCCAGCAGCGTAGGTCCGGACAGGGCCGTCGGGGAGCTGTTTTTT.

In DNA form, the CDR3 reads TGTGCCAGCCAGGGTGGTTATGGCTACACCTTC. This sequence encodes CASQGGYGYTF. This chain uses TRBV10-3 with TRBJ1-2; tentative D call: TRBD1 (5 bases). Germline V gene data show CDR1 as ENHRY and CDR2 as SYGVKD. V was trimmed by 10 bases and J by 5 bases, leaving 11 bases between them. The CDR3 is 11 amino acids.

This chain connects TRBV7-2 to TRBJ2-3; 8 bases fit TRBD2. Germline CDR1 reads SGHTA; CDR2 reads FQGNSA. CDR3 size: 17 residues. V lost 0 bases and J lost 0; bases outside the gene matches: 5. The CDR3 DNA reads TGTGCCAGCAGCTTAGCGCGAGGCGGGGGGAGCACAGATACGCAGTATTTT. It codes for CASSLARGGGSTDTQYF.

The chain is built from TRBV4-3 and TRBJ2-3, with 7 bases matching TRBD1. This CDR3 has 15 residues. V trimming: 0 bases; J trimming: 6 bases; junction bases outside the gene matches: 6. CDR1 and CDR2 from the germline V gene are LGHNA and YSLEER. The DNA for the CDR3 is TGCGCCAGCAGCCAAGATAAGGGGGCCGGGGATACGCAGTATTTT. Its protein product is CASSQDKGAGDTQYF.

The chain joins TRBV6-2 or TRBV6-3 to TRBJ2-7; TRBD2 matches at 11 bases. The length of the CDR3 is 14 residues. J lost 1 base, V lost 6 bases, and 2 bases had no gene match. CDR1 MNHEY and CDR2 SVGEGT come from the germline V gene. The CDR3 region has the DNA TGTGCCAGCAGCCGGACTAGCGGGTCCTACGAGCAGTACTTC. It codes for CASSRTSGSYEQYF.

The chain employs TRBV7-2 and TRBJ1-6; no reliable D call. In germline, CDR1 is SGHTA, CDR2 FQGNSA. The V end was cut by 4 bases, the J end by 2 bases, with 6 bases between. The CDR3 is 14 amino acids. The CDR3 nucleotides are TGTGCCAGCAGCTCGCAGACCTATAATTCACCCCTCCACTTT. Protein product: CASSSQTYNSPLHF.

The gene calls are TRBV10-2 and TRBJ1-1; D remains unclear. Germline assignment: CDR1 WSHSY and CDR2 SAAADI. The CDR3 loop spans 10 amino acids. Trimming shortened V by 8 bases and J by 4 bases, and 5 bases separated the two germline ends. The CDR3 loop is CASQSTEAFF. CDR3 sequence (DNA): TGCGCCAGCCAGAGCACTGAAGCTTTCTTT.

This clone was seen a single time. CDR3 amino acids: CASSLVAGGINEQFF. The CDR3 coding sequence is TGTGCCAGCAGTTTAGTAGCGGGGGGAATAAATGAGCAGTTCTTC. V is TRBV27 and J is TRBJ2-1; 10 bases align to TRBD2. Germline loops: CDR1 MNHEY, CDR2 SMNVEV (reference sequence). The J segment lost 7 bases and the V segment lost 2 bases, leaving 5 bases of the junction unmatched. The CDR3 is 15 residues long.

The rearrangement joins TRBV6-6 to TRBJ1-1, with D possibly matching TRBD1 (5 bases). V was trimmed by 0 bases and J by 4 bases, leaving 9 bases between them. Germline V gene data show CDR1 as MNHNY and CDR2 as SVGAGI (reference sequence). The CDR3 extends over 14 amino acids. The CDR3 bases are TGTGCCAGCAGTTACTCGATAAGGGGCACTGAAGCTTTCTTT. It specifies CASSYSIRGTEAFF.

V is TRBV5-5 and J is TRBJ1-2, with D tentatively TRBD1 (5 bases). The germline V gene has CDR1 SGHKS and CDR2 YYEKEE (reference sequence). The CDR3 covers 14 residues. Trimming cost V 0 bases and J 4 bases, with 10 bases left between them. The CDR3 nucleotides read TGTGCCAGCAGCTTGGCTCCCGGGGCCTATGGCTACACCTTC. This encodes CASSLAPGAYGYTF. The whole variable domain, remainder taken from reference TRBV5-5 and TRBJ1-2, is DAGVTQSPTHLIKTRGQQVTLRCSPISGHKSVSWYQQVLGQGPQFIFQYYEKEERGRGNFPDRFSARQFPNYSSELNVNALLLGDSALYLCASSLAPGAYGYTFGSGTRLTVV.

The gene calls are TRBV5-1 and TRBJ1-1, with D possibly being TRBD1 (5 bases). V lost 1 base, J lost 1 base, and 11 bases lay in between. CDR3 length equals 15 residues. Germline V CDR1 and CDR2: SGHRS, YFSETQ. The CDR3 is CASSLLGTANTEAFF. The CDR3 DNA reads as TGCGCCAGCAGCTTGTTGGGGACTGCGAACACTGAAGCTTTCTTT.

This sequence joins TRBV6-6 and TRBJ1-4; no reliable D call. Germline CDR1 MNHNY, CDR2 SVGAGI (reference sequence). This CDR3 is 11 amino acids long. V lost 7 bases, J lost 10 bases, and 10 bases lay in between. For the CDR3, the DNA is TGTGCCAGCACCCATTGGGGAAAACTGTTTTTT. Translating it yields CASTHWGKLFF.

CDR3 DNA: TGTGCCAGCAGCCAGAAGGACAGAGATAATTCACCCCTCCACTTT. This translates into CASSQKDRDNSPLHF. The V gene is TRBV4-2, the J gene TRBJ1-6; tentatively, D is TRBD1 (6 bases). CDR1 LGHNA and CDR2 YNFKEQ come from the germline V gene. V lost 3 bases and J lost 5, with 11 bases in between. This CDR3 comprises 15 residues.

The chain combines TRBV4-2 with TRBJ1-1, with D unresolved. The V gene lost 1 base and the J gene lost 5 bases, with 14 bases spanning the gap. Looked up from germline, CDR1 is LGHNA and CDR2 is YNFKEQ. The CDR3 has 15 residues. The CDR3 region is CASSQVNGRGTEAFF. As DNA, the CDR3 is TGTGCCAGCAGCCAAGTAAATGGCCGGGGTACTGAAGCTTTCTTT.

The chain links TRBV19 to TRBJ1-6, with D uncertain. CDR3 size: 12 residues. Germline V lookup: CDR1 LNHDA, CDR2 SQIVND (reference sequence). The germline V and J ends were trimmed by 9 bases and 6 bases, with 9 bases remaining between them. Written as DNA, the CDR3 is TGTGCCAGCCACAGCCTTAATTCACCCCTCCACTTT. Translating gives CASHSLNSPLHF.

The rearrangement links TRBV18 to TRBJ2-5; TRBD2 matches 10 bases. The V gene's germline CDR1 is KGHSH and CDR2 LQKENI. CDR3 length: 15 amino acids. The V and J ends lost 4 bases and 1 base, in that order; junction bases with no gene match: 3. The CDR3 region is CASSRRTSGQETQYF. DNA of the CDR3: TGTGCCAGCTCACGCCGGACTAGCGGCCAAGAGACCCAGTACTTC.

Here the CDR3 DNA reads TGTGCCAGTATCAAACGAGGGGATAACTATGGCTACACCTTC. This translates into CASIKRGDNYGYTF. This chain uses TRBV19 with TRBJ1-2; TRBD1 is a possible D gene (5 bases). In germline, CDR1 is LNHDA, CDR2 SQIVND (reference sequence). The CDR3 has 14 amino acids. Trimming shortened V by 7 bases and J by 1 base, and 13 bases separated the two germline ends.

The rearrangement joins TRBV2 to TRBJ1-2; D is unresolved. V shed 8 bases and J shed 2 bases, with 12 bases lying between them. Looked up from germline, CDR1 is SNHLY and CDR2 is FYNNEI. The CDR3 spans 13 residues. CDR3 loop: CASLKEGNYGYTF. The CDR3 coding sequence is TGTGCCAGCCTTAAGGAAGGGAACTATGGCTACACCTTC. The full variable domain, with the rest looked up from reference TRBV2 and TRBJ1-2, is EPEVTQTPSHQVTQMGQEVILRCVPISNHLYFYWYRQILGQKVEFLVSFYNNEISEKSEIFDDQFSVERPDGSNFTLKIRSTKLEDSAMYFCASLKEGNYGYTFGSGTRLTVV.

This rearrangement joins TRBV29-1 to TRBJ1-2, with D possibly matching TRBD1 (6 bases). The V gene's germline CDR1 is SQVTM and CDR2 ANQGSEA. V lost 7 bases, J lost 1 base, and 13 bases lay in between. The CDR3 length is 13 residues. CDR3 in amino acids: CSARTALNYGYTF. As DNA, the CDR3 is TGCAGCGCCCGGACAGCCCTTAACTATGGCTACACCTTC.

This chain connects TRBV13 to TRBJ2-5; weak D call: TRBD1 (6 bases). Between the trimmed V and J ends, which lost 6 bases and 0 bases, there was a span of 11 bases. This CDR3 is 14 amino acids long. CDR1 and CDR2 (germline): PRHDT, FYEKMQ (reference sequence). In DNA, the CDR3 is TGTGCCAGCAGACGCGACAGGTACCAAGAGACCCAGTACTTC. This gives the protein CASRRDRYQETQYF.

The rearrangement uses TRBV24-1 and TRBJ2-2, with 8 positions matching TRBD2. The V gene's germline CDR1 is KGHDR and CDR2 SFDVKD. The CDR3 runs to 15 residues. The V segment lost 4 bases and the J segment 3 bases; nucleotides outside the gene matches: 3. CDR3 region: CATSEGLGYTGELFF. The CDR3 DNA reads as TGTGCCACCAGTGAGGGACTAGGTTACACCGGGGAGCTGTTTTTT.

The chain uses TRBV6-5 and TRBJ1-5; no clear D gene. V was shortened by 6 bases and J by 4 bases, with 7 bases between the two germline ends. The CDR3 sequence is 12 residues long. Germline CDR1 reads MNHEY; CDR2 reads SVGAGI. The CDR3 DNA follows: TGTGCCAGCAGCCAGAATAATCAGCCCCAGCATTTT. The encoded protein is CASSQNNQPQHF.

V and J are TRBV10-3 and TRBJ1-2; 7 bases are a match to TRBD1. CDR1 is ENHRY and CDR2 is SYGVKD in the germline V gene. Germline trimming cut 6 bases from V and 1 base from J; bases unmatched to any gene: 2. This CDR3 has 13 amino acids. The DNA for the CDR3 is TGTGCCATCAGAGGGGACAGTAACTATGGCTACACCTTC. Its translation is CAIRGDSNYGYTF.

As DNA, the CDR3 is TGTGCCAGCACGGGGGTGGCCGGGGAGCTGTTTTTT. It specifies CASTGVAGELFF. This chain connects TRBV2 to TRBJ2-2, with D perhaps TRBD2 (6 bases). Per germline, CDR1 SNHLY and CDR2 FYNNEI. There are 12 residues in the CDR3. V was pared by 7 bases and J by 6 bases, with 9 bases between.

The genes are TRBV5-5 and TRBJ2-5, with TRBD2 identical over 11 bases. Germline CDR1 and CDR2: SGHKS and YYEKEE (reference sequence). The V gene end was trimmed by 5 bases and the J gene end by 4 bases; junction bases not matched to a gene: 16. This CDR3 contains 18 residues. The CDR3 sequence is CASRQWPYSGGAGETQYF. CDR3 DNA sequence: TGTGCCAGCAGGCAATGGCCTTATAGCGGGGGGGCCGGAGAGACCCAGTACTTC.

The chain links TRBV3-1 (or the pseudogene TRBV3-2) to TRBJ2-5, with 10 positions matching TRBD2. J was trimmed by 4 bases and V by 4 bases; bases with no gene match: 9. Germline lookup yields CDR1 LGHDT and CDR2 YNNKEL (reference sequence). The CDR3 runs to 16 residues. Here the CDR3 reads CASSRNSGGTGETQYF. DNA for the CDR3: TGTGCCAGCAGCCGCAATAGCGGGGGGACAGGAGAGACCCAGTACTTC.

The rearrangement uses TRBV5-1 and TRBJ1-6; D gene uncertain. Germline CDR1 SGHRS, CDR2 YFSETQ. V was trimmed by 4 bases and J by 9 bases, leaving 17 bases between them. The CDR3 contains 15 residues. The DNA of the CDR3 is TGCGCCAGCAGCACAAGCATTGCGGTTGGTTCACCCCTCCACTTT. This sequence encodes CASSTSIAVGSPLHF.

CDR3 nucleotide sequence: TGTGCCAGCAGTGAAGCGCTAGCGGGGGGATACACAGATACGCAGTATTTT. Protein product: CASSEALAGGYTDTQYF. The rearrangement links TRBV6-1 to TRBJ2-3, with 11 bases aligning to TRBD2. V lost 0 bases, J lost 2 bases, and 4 bases stayed unmatched. Germline V gene lookup returns CDR1 MNHNS and CDR2 SASEGT. The CDR3 runs 17 residues.

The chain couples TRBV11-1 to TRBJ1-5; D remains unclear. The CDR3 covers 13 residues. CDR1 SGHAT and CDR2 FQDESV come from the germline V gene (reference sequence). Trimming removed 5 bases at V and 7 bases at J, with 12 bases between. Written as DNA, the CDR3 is TGTGCCAGCAGCCGAAGCGATGGGCAGCCCCAGCATTTT. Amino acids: CASSRSDGQPQHF. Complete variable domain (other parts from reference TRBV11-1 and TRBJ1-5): EAEVAQSPRYKITEKSQAVAFWCDPISGHATLYWYRQILGQGPELLVQFQDESVVDDSQLPKDRFSAERLKGVDSTLKIQPAELGDSAMYLCASSRSDGQPQHFGDGTRLSIL.

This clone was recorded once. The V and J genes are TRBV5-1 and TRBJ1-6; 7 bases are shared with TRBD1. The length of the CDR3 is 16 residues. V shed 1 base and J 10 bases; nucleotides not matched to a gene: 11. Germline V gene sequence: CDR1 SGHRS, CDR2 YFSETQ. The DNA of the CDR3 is TGCGCCAGCAGCTTGCAACAGGGGAGGTTAGGATCACCCCTCCACTTT. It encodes CASSLQQGRLGSPLHF.